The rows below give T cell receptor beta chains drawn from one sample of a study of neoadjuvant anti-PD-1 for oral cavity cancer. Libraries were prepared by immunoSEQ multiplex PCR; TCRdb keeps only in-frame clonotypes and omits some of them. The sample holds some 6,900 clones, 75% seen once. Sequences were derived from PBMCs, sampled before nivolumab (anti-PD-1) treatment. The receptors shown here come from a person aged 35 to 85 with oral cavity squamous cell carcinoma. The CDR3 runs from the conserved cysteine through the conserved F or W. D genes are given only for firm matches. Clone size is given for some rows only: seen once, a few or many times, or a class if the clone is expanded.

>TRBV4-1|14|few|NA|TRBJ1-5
CASSQPTVRQPQHF
TGCGCCAGCAGCCAGCCGACAGTCAGGCAGCCCCAGCATTTT
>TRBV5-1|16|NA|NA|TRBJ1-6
CASSLPQDSGGSPLHF
TGCGCCAGCAGCTTACCCCAAGACAGCGGGGGTTCACCCCTCCACTTT
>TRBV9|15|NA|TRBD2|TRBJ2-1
CASSVVGTSGNEQFF
TGTGCCAGCAGCGTAGTGGGGACTAGCGGCAATGAGCAGTTCTTC
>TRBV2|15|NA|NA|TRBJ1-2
CASGSGAWTFYGYTF
TGTGCCAGCGGGTCAGGGGCCTGGACCTTCTATGGCTACACCTTC
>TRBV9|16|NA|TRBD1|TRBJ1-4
CASSEGTGYVGEKLFF
TGTGCCAGCAGCGAGGGGACAGGGTATGTTGGAGAAAAACTGTTTTTT
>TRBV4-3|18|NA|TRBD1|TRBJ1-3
CASSQGGGQGHSGNTIYF
TGCGCCAGCAGCCAAGGAGGTGGACAGGGGCATTCCGGAAACACCATATATTTT
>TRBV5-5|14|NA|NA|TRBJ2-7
CASRGVFGSYEQYF
TGTGCCAGTCGTGGGGTTTTCGGGTCCTACGAGCAGTACTTC
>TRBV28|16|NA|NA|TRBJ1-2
CASSLSTGLTNYGYTF
TGTGCCAGCAGTTTAAGCACAGGCCTTACTAACTATGGCTACACCTTC
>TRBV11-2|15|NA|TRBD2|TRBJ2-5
CASSLALAGLETQYF
TGTGCCAGCAGCTTAGCTCTAGCGGGGTTAGAGACCCAGTACTTC
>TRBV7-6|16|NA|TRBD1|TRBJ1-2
CASSSPIRDRGKGYTF
TGTGCCAGCAGCTCCCCAATCCGAGACAGGGGAAAGGGCTACACCTTC
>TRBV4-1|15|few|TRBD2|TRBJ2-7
CASSQGSGGPSEQYF
TGCGCCAGCAGCCAGGGTTCGGGGGGGCCTTCCGAGCAGTACTTC
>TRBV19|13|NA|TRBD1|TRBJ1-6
CASTGTEGTPLHF
TGTGCCAGTACGGGGACAGAGGGGACACCCCTCCACTTT
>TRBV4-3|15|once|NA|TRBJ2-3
CASSQDFTARATQYF
TGCGCCAGCAGCCAAGATTTCACAGCCCGGGCTACGCAGTATTTT
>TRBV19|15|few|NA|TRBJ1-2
CASSIRGKGNYGYTF
TGTGCCAGTAGTATACGAGGGAAGGGCAACTATGGCTACACCTTC
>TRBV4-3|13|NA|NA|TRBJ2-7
CASSQDRGGTAIF
TGCGCCAGCAGCCAAGATCGCGGCGGGACAGCAATCTTC
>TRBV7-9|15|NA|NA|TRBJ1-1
CASSPGLGLNTEAFF
TGTGCCAGCAGCCCTGGGCTGGGGTTGAACACTGAAGCTTTCTTT
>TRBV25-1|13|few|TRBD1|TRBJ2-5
CASSEDRGRDQYF
TGTGCCAGCAGTGAGGACAGGGGTAGGGACCAGTACTTC
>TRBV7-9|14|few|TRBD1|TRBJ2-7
CASSSDRGPYEQYF
TGTGCCAGCAGTTCAGACAGGGGGCCCTACGAGCAGTACTTC
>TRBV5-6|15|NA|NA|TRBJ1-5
CASSLGRESNQPQHF
TGTGCCAGCAGCTTGGGCAGGGAGTCCAATCAGCCCCAGCATTTT
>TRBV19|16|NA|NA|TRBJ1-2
CASLYPGPGAPYGYTF
TGTGCCAGTCTATATCCGGGACCTGGGGCCCCGTATGGCTACACCTTC
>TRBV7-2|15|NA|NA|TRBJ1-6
CASSLVVLPYSPLHF
TGTGCCAGCAGCTTAGTTGTCCTACCTTATTCACCCCTCCACTTT
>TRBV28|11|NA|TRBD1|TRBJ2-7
CASNQLLRGPF
TGTGCCAGTAACCAACTACTGAGGGGGCCTTTC
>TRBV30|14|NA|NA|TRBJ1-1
CAWSVQLGRTEAFF
TGTGCCTGGAGTGTACAATTGGGGCGCACTGAAGCTTTCTTT
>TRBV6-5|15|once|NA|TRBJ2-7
CASSSRTEASYEQYF
TGTGCCAGCAGTTCCCGGACGGAAGCCTCCTACGAGCAGTACTTC
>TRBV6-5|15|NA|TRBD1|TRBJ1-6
CASSSDRAYNSPLHF
TGTGCCAGCAGTTCGGACAGGGCATATAATTCACCCCTCCACTTT
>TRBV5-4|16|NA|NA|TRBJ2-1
CASSAAGFPSYNEQFF
TGTGCCAGCAGCGCCGCAGGATTTCCCTCCTACAATGAGCAGTTCTTC
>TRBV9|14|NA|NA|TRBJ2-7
CASSVEQGGYEQYF
TGTGCCAGCAGCGTAGAACAGGGCGGGTACGAGCAGTACTTC
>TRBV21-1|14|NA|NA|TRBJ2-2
CASRGSLSTGELFF
TGTGCCAGCAGGGGTAGTTTGTCTACCGGGGAGCTGTTTTTT
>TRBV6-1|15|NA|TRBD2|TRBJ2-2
CASSTSGENTGELFF
TGTGCCAGCAGTACTAGCGGGGAGAACACCGGGGAGCTGTTTTTT
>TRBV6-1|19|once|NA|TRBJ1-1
CASSEYGRPAFSGVTEAFF
TGTGCCAGCAGTGAATATGGCCGACCTGCCTTCAGCGGGGTTACTGAAGCTTTCTTT
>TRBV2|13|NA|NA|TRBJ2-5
CASSVRQEETQYF
TGTGCCAGCAGTGTAAGACAGGAAGAGACCCAGTACTTC
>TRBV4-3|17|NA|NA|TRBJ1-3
CASSQDPGVYSGNTIYF
TGCGCCAGCAGCCAAGATCCCGGGGTCTACTCTGGAAACACCATATATTTT
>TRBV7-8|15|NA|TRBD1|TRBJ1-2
CASSLDRGAHYGYTF
TGTGCCAGCAGCTTAGACAGGGGCGCCCACTATGGCTACACCTTC
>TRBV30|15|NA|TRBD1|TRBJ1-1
CAWSSQPDRGVEAFF
TGTGCCTGGAGTTCACAACCGGACAGGGGAGTTGAAGCTTTCTTT
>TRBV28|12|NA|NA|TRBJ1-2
CASSSSVYGYTF
TGTGCCAGCAGTTCGAGCGTCTATGGCTACACCTTC
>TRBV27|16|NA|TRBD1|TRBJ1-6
CASSPDRGAYNSPLHF
TGTGCCAGCAGTCCGGACAGGGGAGCCTATAATTCACCCCTCCACTTT
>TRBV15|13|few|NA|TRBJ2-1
CATSRESRNEQFF
TGTGCCACCAGCAGAGAATCCAGGAATGAGCAGTTCTTC
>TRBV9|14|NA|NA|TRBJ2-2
CASSPWEDTGELFF
TGTGCCAGCAGCCCCTGGGAGGACACCGGGGAGCTGTTTTTT
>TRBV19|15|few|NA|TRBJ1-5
CASTPGTLSNQPQHF
TGTGCCAGTACCCCCGGGACACTTAGCAATCAGCCCCAGCATTTT
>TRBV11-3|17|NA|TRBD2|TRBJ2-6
CASSSNTAGVGANVLTF
TGTGCCAGCAGCTCCAATACCGCGGGGGTTGGGGCCAACGTCCTGACTTTC
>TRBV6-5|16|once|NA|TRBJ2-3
CASSYSPGSSTDTQYF
TGTGCCAGCAGTTACTCGCCAGGTTCTAGCACAGATACGCAGTATTTT
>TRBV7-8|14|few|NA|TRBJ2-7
CASSLASWGDEQYF
TGTGCCAGCAGCTTAGCTTCGTGGGGGGACGAGCAGTACTTC
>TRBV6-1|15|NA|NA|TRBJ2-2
CASSEATGGTGELFF
TGTGCCAGCAGTGAAGCGACCGGAGGCACCGGGGAGCTGTTTTTT
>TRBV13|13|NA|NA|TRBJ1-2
CASSLTANYGYTF
TGTGCCAGCAGCTTAACAGCTAACTATGGCTACACCTTC
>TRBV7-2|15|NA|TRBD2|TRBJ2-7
CASSAMTSGGLEQYF
TGTGCCAGCAGCGCCATGACTAGCGGGGGGTTGGAGCAGTACTTC
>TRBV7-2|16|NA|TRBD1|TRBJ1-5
CASSYTTGALNQPQHF
TGTGCCAGCAGTTATACTACAGGGGCCCTTAATCAGCCCCAGCATTTT
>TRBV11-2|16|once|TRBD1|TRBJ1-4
CASSLSRSGGNEKLFF
TGTGCCAGCAGCTTAAGTCGGTCAGGGGGAAATGAAAAACTGTTTTTT
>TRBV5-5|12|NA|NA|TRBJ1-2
CASRREDYGYTF
TGTGCCAGCAGAAGGGAGGACTATGGCTACACCTTC